This T cell receptor beta chain is drawn from a study of blood T cell repertoires in COVID-19. About the research overall: The study drew acute and convalescent COVID-19 samples from the United States, Italy and Spain. PBMCs, B-cell-depleted T cells, or T cells were the source of the cDNA or gDNA that made up the material.

Authors' data handling: Amplification from reference gene primers served as the basis for estimated nucleated cell counts. Method: immunoSEQ multiplex PCR; TCRdb's copy keeps in-frame clones and lacks some. V and J calls and clone size are copied from that table; D and trimming were computed from the DNA. Of roughly 130,000 clones listed, about four fifths were seen once; the top ten hold 4.5% to 5%. From germline, CDR1 is SGHDN and CDR2 FVKESK. CDR3 length: 15 residues. V lost 1 base, J lost 6 bases, and 6 bases stayed unmatched. Seattle patient enrollment occurred during active infection, with longitudinal follow-up thereafter.

Sequencing was done on a sample of peripheral blood. V gene TRBV14 combines with J gene TRBJ2-7, with 10 bases matching TRBD1. The receptor was derived from a woman aged 70-85 years with COVID-19, enrolled during active disease. The CDR3 sequence is CASSQGFGTGVEQYF. The CDR3 DNA reads as TGTGCCAGCAGCCAAGGCTTCGGGACAGGGGTCGAGCAGTACTTC.